A selection of T cell receptor beta chains follows, all from one sample in a study of CD8+ T cells in alopecia areata. The table came from immunoSEQ multiplex PCR; TCRdb's copy has only in-frame clones and leaves some out. The sample holds roughly 220,000 clones, roughly two fifths seen once. This material consisted of CD4+ T cells sorted from blood, taken at approximately week 31, from a patient treated with tofacitinib. The receptor set was obtained from a human donor with alopecia areata. CDR3s leave out the opening cysteine and the closing phenylalanine or tryptophan.

j_gene | v_gene | CDR3aa
TRBJ2-5 | TRBV2 | ASSERGNLQETQY
TRBJ2-7 | TRBV11-1 | ASSSRTGTKTQY
TRBJ2-1 | TRBV6-5 | ASSTGSLYNEQF
TRBJ1-1 | TRBV30 | AWSVSVNTEAF
TRBJ2-7 | TRBV14 | ASSQGLVGGGGEQY
TRBJ2-5 | TRBV9 | ASSADPHETQY
TRBJ2-7 | TRBV2 | ASRTQELAGDEQY
TRBJ2-4 | TRBV29-1 | SVQLRTSGRPIQY
TRBJ1-1 | TRBV5-1 | ASSLDLSEAF
TRBJ1-2 | TRBV13 | ASSLLGVGYT
TRBJ2-3 | TRBV7-2 | ASSLKGLSTDTQY
TRBJ2-3 | TRBV9 | ASSISRERDTQY
TRBJ2-4 | TRBV5-1 | ASSHGTSGDHQY
TRBJ2-5 | TRBV4-1 | ASSQRIRDRRETQY
TRBJ1-6 | TRBV27 | ASSRRDSSPLH
TRBJ2-5 | TRBV4-1 | ASSQVAALRETQY
TRBJ2-5 | TRBV5-1 | ASSLNGAWGETQY
TRBJ2-1 | TRBV5-6 | ASSLVTGYRHNEQF
TRBJ2-7 | TRBV6-1 | ASSDPGQGAPGEQY
TRBJ1-2 | TRBV4-1 | ASSPSTGASYGYT
TRBJ1-2 | TRBV9 | ASSLQGVPNYGYT
TRBJ2-7 | TRBV5-1 | ASSFGGHDYEQY
TRBJ1-3 | TRBV6-5 | ASSYGSGNTIY
TRBJ2-5 | TRBV7-3 | ASSLQGARETQY
TRBJ2-3 | TRBV9 | ASSVGGIETDTQY
TRBJ1-4 | TRBV19 | ASSGRSNEKLF
TRBJ2-7 | TRBV9 | ASSVAPITATYEQY
TRBJ2-3 | TRBV4-1 | ASSQDHAAGGVTQY
TRBJ1-1 | TRBV6-5 | ASSRGVGGTEAF
TRBJ2-7 | TRBV6-1 | ASSPQTRYYEQY
TRBJ2-5 | TRBV15 | ATSQASSGGTQQY
TRBJ1-1 | TRBV9 | ASSVSHDLTEAF
TRBJ2-3 | TRBV25-1 | ASSEFVTSTDTQY
TRBJ1-4 | TRBV7-2 | ASSPVTGNYEKLF
TRBJ2-3 | TRBV10-3 | AISEGLAAGDTQY